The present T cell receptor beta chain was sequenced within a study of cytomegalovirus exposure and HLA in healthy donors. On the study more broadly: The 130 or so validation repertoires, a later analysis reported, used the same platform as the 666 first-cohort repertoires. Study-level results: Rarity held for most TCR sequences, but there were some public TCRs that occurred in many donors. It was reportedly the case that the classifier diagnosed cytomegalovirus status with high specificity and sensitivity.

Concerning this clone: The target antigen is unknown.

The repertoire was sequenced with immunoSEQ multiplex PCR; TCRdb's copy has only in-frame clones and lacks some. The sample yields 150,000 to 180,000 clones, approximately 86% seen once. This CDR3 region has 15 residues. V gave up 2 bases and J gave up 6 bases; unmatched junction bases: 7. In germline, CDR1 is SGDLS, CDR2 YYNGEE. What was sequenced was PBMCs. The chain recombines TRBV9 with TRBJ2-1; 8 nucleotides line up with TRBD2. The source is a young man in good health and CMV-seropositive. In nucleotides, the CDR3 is TGTGCCAGCAGCGTGTACAGCGGGGGCTTCAATGAGCAGTTCTTC. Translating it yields CASSVYSGGFNEQFF. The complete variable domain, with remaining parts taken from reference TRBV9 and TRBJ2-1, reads DSGVTQTPKHLITATGQRVTLRCSPRSGDLSVYWYQQSLDQGLQFLIQYYNGEERAKGNILERFSAQQFPDLHSELNLSSLELGDSALYFCASSVYSGGFNEQFFGPGTRLTVL.